A single T cell receptor beta chain is shown here with its context. Its matching antigen is unknown. Clones were sequenced by immunoSEQ multiplex PCR, and TCRdb holds only the in-frame ones, with some missing. Of 56,000 or so clones detected, 70% to 80% appear once; the ten largest clones hold 4.5% to 5%. Unmatched junction bases numbered 4, after V lost 3 bases and J lost 2 bases. This CDR3 has 17 amino acids. The germline CDR1 and CDR2 sequences are SGHAT and FQNNGV. These data are taken from a study of T cell responses to AZD1222 COVID-19 vaccine. General observations from the study: Two doses of AZD1222 preceded a rise in Spike-specific TCR breadth and depth. Reports say nearly half of spike-specific TCRs go after unmutated variant regions.

Sequencing used peripheral blood, obtained 28 days after the second AZD1222 dose. This rearrangement joins TRBV11-2 to TRBJ2-3; 14 bases fit TRBD2. The clonotype comes from an adult who received the AZD1222 COVID-19 vaccine. The CDR3 spells CASSFGLAGGDTDTQYF. DNA of the CDR3: TGTGCCAGCAGCTTCGGACTAGCGGGGGGCGACACAGATACGCAGTATTTT.